This passage covers 15 T cell receptor beta chains from one sample sequenced in a study of breast tumors, draining lymph nodes, adjacent tissues. Samples came from axillary lymph nodes draining the breast cancer. MiXCR was run by TCRdb on the multiplex PCR reads, yielding one entry per CDR3 protein. The table shows some 110,000 distinct CDR3 sequences, with under 40% occurring only once. Sequencing was carried out using axillary lymph node tissue. Receptor source: a female donor with breast cancer. Some clones in this sample may be carry-over from other donors' samples.

A note on this clonotype: The junction and the germline gene differ at one end; a read error may be behind it. The rearrangement links TRBV9 to TRBJ2-7; TRBD2 matches at 11 bases. The CDR3 contains 16 residues. Germline loops: CDR1 SGDLS, CDR2 YYNGEE. DNA for the CDR3: TGTGCCAGCAGCCGCACCTTAGCGGGAGGGCTCTACGCGCAGTACTTC. It specifies CASSRTLAGGLYAQYF. The entire variable domain, with the rest obtained from reference TRBV9 and TRBJ2-7, is as follows: DSGVTQTPKHLITATGQRVTLRCSPRSGDLSVYWYQQSLDQGLQFLIQYYNGEERAKGNILERFSAQQFPDLHSELNLSSLELGDSALYFCASSRTLAGGLYAQYFGPGTRLTVT.

This clonotype has at least ten counts. The chain couples TRBV19 to TRBJ2-7; possibly TRBD2 for D (6 bases). Between the trimmed V and J ends, which lost 4 bases and 3 bases, there was a span of 22 bases. Germline values: CDR1 LNHDA, CDR2 SQIVND (reference sequence). The CDR3 length is 17 residues. The CDR3 region is CASSRLWGDAGLYEQYF. CDR3 coding DNA: TGTGCCAGTAGTAGGCTCTGGGGGGACGCCGGTCTCTACGAGCAGTACTTC.

This clonotype was seen many times. This chain uses TRBV7-3 with TRBJ2-1, with TRBD1 as a possible D gene (5 bases). Germline V gives CDR1 SGHTA, CDR2 FQGTGA. The CDR3 spans 15 residues. V lost 5 bases and J 4 bases, leaving 15 bases between the germline ends. CDR3 region: CASSPTAPGYNEQFF. The CDR3 DNA reads TGTGCCAGCAGCCCCACGGCGCCAGGGTACAATGAGCAGTTCTTC.

This clonotype was recorded a few times. A much larger clone lies one base from this, so it may be a read error. The chain is built from TRBV6-2 or TRBV6-3 and TRBJ2-1; 7 bases fit TRBD2. There are 14 residues in the CDR3. J lost 6 bases, V lost 7 bases, and 9 bases had no gene match. Germline lookup yields CDR1 MNHEY and CDR2 SVGEGT. The CDR3 is CASIRGSGVNEQFF. The CDR3 DNA sequence: TGTGCCAGCATCCGGGGAAGCGGGGTCAATGAGCAGTTCTTC.

This chain connects TRBV12-3 or TRBV12-4 to TRBJ2-7; 11 positions agree with TRBD1. J gave up 7 bases and V 6 bases, and 11 bases lay outside the gene matches. CDR3 size: 15 residues. This CDR3 is CASRPGTGGLNEQYF. CDR3 nucleotides: TGTGCCAGCAGGCCCGGGACAGGGGGTCTCAATGAGCAGTACTTC.

This clonotype occurred many times. V is TRBV11-2 and J is TRBJ2-6; TRBD1 matches at 8 bases. This CDR3 contains 15 residues. Germline V lookup: CDR1 SGHAT, CDR2 FQNNGV. V lost 4 bases, J lost 4 bases, and 3 bases stayed unmatched. The DNA for the CDR3 is TGTGCCAGCAGCTCCAGGGGGCCCGGGGCCAACGTCCTGACTTTC. Protein product: CASSSRGPGANVLTF.

This clonotype was found many times. The chain recombines TRBV5-6 with TRBJ2-1, with 9 bases matching TRBD1. The CDR3 is 16 residues long. The V and J ends lost 5 bases and 5 bases, in that order; junction bases with no gene match: 11. Germline V gene data show CDR1 as SGHDT and CDR2 as YYEEEE. CDR3 residues: CASSYTRDRDNNEQFF. CDR3 sequence (DNA): TGTGCCAGCAGTTATACCCGGGACAGGGACAACAATGAGCAGTTCTTC.

In this sample, this clonotype turned up many times. The CDR3: CSARGSEPTDTQYF. CDR3 nucleotide sequence: TGCAGCGCCAGGGGAAGCGAGCCAACAGATACGCAGTATTTT. The genes are TRBV29-1 and TRBJ2-3; D possibly corresponds to TRBD1 (6 bases). Trimming left V 7 bases short and J 3 bases short, with 17 bases between. The CDR3 sequence is 14 residues long. Germline-derived CDR1 and CDR2 are SQVTM and ANQGSEA.

This chain uses TRBV2 with TRBJ2-1, with 11 bases matching TRBD2. The germline V gene encodes CDR1 SNHLY and CDR2 FYNNEI. The CDR3 extends over 15 amino acids. Trimming removed 6 bases from V and 6 bases from J; junction bases left unmatched: 7. CDR3 in amino acids: CASRGASGRLNEQFF. The CDR3 DNA reads TGTGCCAGCAGGGGGGCTAGCGGGAGGCTCAATGAGCAGTTCTTC.

This rearrangement joins TRBV10-3 to TRBJ2-7; 9 bases align to TRBD2. The junction had 9 bases not matched to a gene; V was cut back by 7 bases and J by 2 bases. This CDR3 is built from 15 residues. In germline, CDR1 is ENHRY, CDR2 SYGVKD. The DNA of the CDR3 is TGTGCCATCATGACTAGCGGTACGACTGCCTACGAGCAGTACTTC. Residues: CAIMTSGTTAYEQYF.

This clonotype appeared many times. The chain links TRBV5-5 to TRBJ1-2, with D possibly matching TRBD1 (5 bases). The CDR3 has 17 amino acids. Germline assignment: CDR1 SGHKS and CDR2 YYEKEE (reference sequence). V lost 0 bases to trimming and J lost 5 bases, with 20 bases between them. The CDR3 region is CASSLGASGRKLYGYTF. CDR3 sequence (DNA): TGTGCCAGCAGCTTGGGTGCCTCGGGGCGGAAGTTATATGGCTACACCTTC.

This clonotype was found a few times. A read error is possible here, since a much larger clone lies one base away. For the CDR3, the DNA is TGCGCCAGCAGCCTAACTAGCGGGAGCGACCAGTACTTC. This gives the protein CASSLTSGSDQYF. This chain uses TRBV5-1 with TRBJ2-7; 11 positions agree with TRBD2. Germline-derived CDR1 and CDR2 are SGHRS and YFSETQ. Germline trimming cut 4 bases from V and 10 bases from J; bases unmatched to any gene: 7. CDR3 length: 13 residues.

This clonotype was seen many times. One junction end does not reproduce the germline sequence, and a read error may be involved. The rearrangement joins TRBV9 to TRBJ2-5; 8 bases line up with TRBD2. From germline, CDR1 is SGDLS and CDR2 YYNGEE. The CDR3 totals 14 residues. The CDR3 loop reads CASSGDERGLTQSF. The CDR3 bases are TGTGCCAGCAGCGGGGACGAGCGGGGGTTGACCCAGTCCTTC.

This clonotype occurred many times. One end of the junction does not line up with germline, which may come from a read error. The chain couples TRBV6-5 to TRBJ2-7, with 8 bases fitting TRBD1. CDR1 is MNHEY and CDR2 is SVGAGI in the germline V gene. This CDR3 is 16 amino acids long. CDR3 amino acids: CASSHSNVRGRYEQYF. The CDR3 DNA follows: TGTGCCAGCAGTCACTCGAACGTCAGGGGGCGTTACGAGCAGTACTTC.

The J gene is TRBJ1-3, the V gene TRBV29-1, with unresolved D. Trimming stripped 6 bases from V and 2 bases from J, with 8 bases between. The germline CDR1 and CDR2 sequences are SQVTM and ANQGSEA. The CDR3 length is 12 residues. CDR3 nucleotide sequence: TGCAGCGTAGAGGAAACTGGAAACACCATATATTTT. It specifies CSVEETGNTIYF.